Each of the 24 T cell receptor beta chains below was sequenced from the same sample in a study of blood T cell repertoires in COVID-19. Libraries were prepared by immunoSEQ multiplex PCR; TCRdb keeps only in-frame clonotypes and omits some of them. The table includes fewer than 300,000 clones, 88% detected once. Sequenced input: PBMCs or T cells enriched from blood (not recorded which). These receptors were taken from a woman between 40 and 55 years old with acute COVID-19.

The chain combines TRBV11-1 with TRBJ2-5; no definite D call. V was clipped by 1 base and J by 5 bases, with 8 bases between them. Germline assignment: CDR1 SGHAT and CDR2 FQDESV (reference sequence). The CDR3 is 13 amino acids. Written as DNA, the CDR3 is TGTGCCAGCAGCTTAGGGCTCGGGGAGACCCAGTACTTC. Its translation: CASSLGLGETQYF.

V and J are TRBV27 and TRBJ1-2; D is perhaps TRBD1 (5 bases). This CDR3 spans 16 amino acids. V was pared by 2 bases and J by 3 bases, with 16 bases between. In germline, CDR1 is MNHEY, CDR2 SMNVEV (reference sequence). The CDR3 DNA reads as TGTGCCAGCAGTTTAACGATAGTGACAGCAGACTATGGCTACACCTTC. This gives the protein CASSLTIVTADYGYTF.

This sequence joins TRBV18 and TRBJ1-1; 8 nucleotides align to TRBD1. Trimming took 4 bases from V and 1 from J; bases not matched to a gene: 5. The germline CDR1 and CDR2 sequences are KGHSH and LQKENI. The CDR3 spans 15 residues. The CDR3 protein is CASSRTGTGNTEAFF. CDR3 DNA sequence: TGTGCCAGCTCACGAACCGGGACAGGGAACACTGAAGCTTTCTTT.

The V gene is TRBV6-5, the J gene TRBJ2-7, with 10 bases fitting TRBD1. The junction had 12 bases not matched to a gene; V was cut back by 4 bases and J by 6 bases. The CDR3 spans 16 residues. Germline lookup yields CDR1 MNHEY and CDR2 SVGAGI. The CDR3 region has the DNA TGTGCCAGCAGTTCACGTCTTGGGACAGGGGCGGGCGAGCAGTACTTC. Translated: CASSSRLGTGAGEQYF.

The V and J genes are TRBV27 and TRBJ2-4, with 8 bases aligning to TRBD1. The V segment lost 6 bases and the J segment 8 bases; nucleotides outside the gene matches: 9. The CDR3 consists of 14 residues. Germline V CDR1 and CDR2: MNHEY, SMNVEV (reference sequence). The CDR3 DNA follows: TGTGCCAGCAGACCGTTCCTGGACAGGGACATTCAGTACTTC. Its translation is CASRPFLDRDIQYF.

This clone was seen repeatedly, ten times or more. Other nucleotide sequences in the sample specify the same CDR3. This CDR3 reads CAWSVREDQPQHF. The CDR3 DNA sequence: TGTGCCTGGAGTGTAAGAGAGGATCAGCCCCAGCATTTT. The chain employs TRBV30 and TRBJ1-5; no clear D. Germline V lookup: CDR1 GTSNPN, CDR2 SVGIG (reference sequence). Trimming removed 0 bases at V and 5 bases at J, with 8 bases between. This CDR3 is 13 amino acids long.

The chain is built from TRBV23-1 and TRBJ2-7; D is perhaps TRBD2 (5 bases). TRBV23-1 is an open reading frame whose function is uncertain. The CDR3 covers 13 residues. V was pared by 11 bases and J by 5 bases, with 19 bases between. The CDR3 DNA reads TGCGCCTATAGGTGGTGTTTGGGAGACGAGCAGTACGTC. This encodes CAYRWCLGDEQYV.

This clone was seen a single time. Written as DNA, the CDR3 is TGTGCCAGCAGCGGGGGGGGATATAATTCACCCCTCCACTTT. Protein sequence: CASSGGGYNSPLHF. This chain links TRBV9 with TRBJ1-6; D possibly corresponds to TRBD1 (5 bases). V lost 3 bases and J lost 4, with 8 bases in between. Per the germline V gene, CDR1 is SGDLS and CDR2 is YYNGEE. The CDR3 is 14 amino acids.

In this sample, this clone turned up a few times. The CDR3 DNA follows: TGTGCCAGCAGTCGGGGACTAGGGAAGTCAGATACGCAGTATTTT. Translation: CASSRGLGKSDTQYF. The rearrangement uses TRBV2 and TRBJ2-3, with 8 bases aligning to TRBD2. Trimming removed 5 bases from V and 4 bases from J; junction bases left unmatched: 8. The CDR3 sequence is 15 residues long. The germline V gene has CDR1 SNHLY and CDR2 FYNNEI. Filled out from reference TRBV2 and TRBJ2-3, the complete variable domain reads EPEVTQTPSHQVTQMGQEVILRCVPISNHLYFYWYRQILGQKVEFLVSFYNNEISEKSEIFDDQFSVERPDGSNFTLKIRSTKLEDSAMYFCASSRGLGKSDTQYFGPGTRLTVL.

CDR3 DNA: TGTGCCAGCAGCCCCCGGGGGGCCCGATCCTACGAGCAGTACTTC. It translates to CASSPRGARSYEQYF. The chain couples TRBV9 to TRBJ2-7; D may be TRBD2 (7 bases). The germline V and J ends were trimmed by 4 bases and 1 base, with 15 bases remaining between them. The CDR3 length is 15 residues. Germline CDR1 and CDR2: SGDLS and YYNGEE.

The rearrangement uses TRBV6-2 or TRBV6-3 and TRBJ1-5, with 10 positions matching TRBD1. V shed 2 bases and J 6 bases; nucleotides not matched to a gene: 4. Germline V gene lookup returns CDR1 MNHEY and CDR2 SVGEGT. The CDR3 is 15 amino acids. Here the CDR3 reads CASSYRDRGFQPQHF. Written as DNA, the CDR3 is TGTGCCAGCAGTTACCGGGACAGGGGTTTTCAGCCCCAGCATTTT.

This rearrangement joins TRBV4-3 to TRBJ1-6, with D possibly TRBD1 on 6 matching bases. Trimming shortened V by 4 bases and J by 6 bases, and 16 bases separated the two germline ends. This CDR3 is 16 amino acids long. Germline V lookup: CDR1 LGHNA, CDR2 YSLEER. In DNA form, the CDR3 reads TGCGCCAGCAGCCCCCTGGGATCAGGGGTTAATTCACCCCTCCACTTT. This translates into CASSPLGSGVNSPLHF.

This chain connects TRBV5-4 to TRBJ2-5; 9 nucleotides agree with TRBD1. With V trimmed by 1 base and J by 1 base, 8 bases remained unmatched. This CDR3 has 17 amino acids. The germline V gene has CDR1 SGHNT and CDR2 YYREEE (reference sequence). The CDR3 sequence: CASSLPTGQGIQETQYF. The CDR3, as DNA: TGTGCCAGCAGCTTGCCGACCGGACAGGGGATCCAAGAGACCCAGTACTTC.

The CDR3 DNA follows: TGTGCCAGCAGCGGCGGGCCAGGCTACGAGCAGTACGTC. It codes for CASSGGPGYEQYV. V is TRBV28 and J is TRBJ2-7; possibly TRBD2 for D (5 bases). CDR3 size: 13 residues. V dropped 6 bases and J dropped 3 bases, with 12 bases sitting between them. CDR1 and CDR2 (germline): MDHEN, SYDVKM.

The chain has TRBV19 and TRBJ2-3; 13 nucleotides line up with TRBD2. This CDR3 has 16 residues. The germline CDR1 and CDR2 sequences are LNHDA and SQIVND (reference sequence). V lost 7 bases, J lost 6 bases, and 10 bases stayed unmatched. For the CDR3, the DNA is TGTGCCAGTAATCCAGGACTAGCGGGAGCATTGGATACGCAGTATTTT. It codes for CASNPGLAGALDTQYF. The full variable domain, in which reference TRBV19 and TRBJ2-3 provide the parts outside the CDR3, is DGGITQSPKYLFRKEGQNVTLSCEQNLNHDAMYWYRQDPGQGLRLIYYSQIVNDFQKGDIAEGYSVSREKKESFPLTVTSAQKNPTAFYLCASNPGLAGALDTQYFGPGTRLTVL.

The table lists this clone with a count of one. The V call is TRBV2, the J call TRBJ2-2; 11 bases line up with TRBD2. Germline lookup yields CDR1 SNHLY and CDR2 FYNNEI. V dropped 6 bases and J dropped 4; count of bases not matched to a gene: 4. The CDR3 is 15 residues long. CDR3 region: CASSGLAGATGELFF. The DNA for the CDR3 is TGTGCCAGCAGCGGACTAGCGGGTGCCACCGGGGAGCTGTTTTTT.

V and J are TRBV5-1 and TRBJ2-7, with D possibly being TRBD2 (5 bases). Trimming removed 2 bases from V and 0 bases from J, with 12 bases in between. The CDR3 covers 15 residues. Per germline, CDR1 SGHRS and CDR2 YFSETQ. CDR3 in DNA: TGCGCCAGCAGCTTAGAGGGATCCAGCTCCTACGAGCAGTACTTC. Translating it yields CASSLEGSSSYEQYF.

The CDR3 sequence: CASSLASSGRGNEKLFF. CDR3 coding DNA: TGTGCCAGCAGCTTAGCGAGTTCGGGCAGGGGAAATGAAAAACTGTTTTTT. The V gene is TRBV7-9, the J gene TRBJ1-4; a weak D match, TRBD1 (6 bases). The V gene's germline CDR1 is SEHNR and CDR2 FQNEAQ (reference sequence). The CDR3 runs to 17 residues. Trimming removed 0 bases from V and 5 bases from J, with 16 bases in between.

The sample holds one count of this clone. The chain carries TRBV7-6 and TRBJ1-4, with 7 bases lining up with TRBD1. From germline, CDR1 is SGHVS and CDR2 FNYEAQ. The trim removed 5 bases at V and 2 bases at J, leaving 5 bases unmatched. The CDR3 spans 15 residues. CDR3 nucleotides: TGTGCCAGCAGCCCCCGGGGACAGACTAATGAAAAACTGTTTTTT. It codes for CASSPRGQTNEKLFF.

The rearrangement joins TRBV9 to TRBJ2-2; 9 bases map to TRBD2. Unmatched junction bases numbered 4, after V lost 3 bases and J lost 1 base. From germline, CDR1 is SGDLS and CDR2 YYNGEE. CDR3 length: 16 residues. The chain's CDR3 is CASSGGLARNTGELFF. Written as DNA, the CDR3 is TGTGCCAGCAGCGGAGGACTAGCGAGGAACACCGGGGAGCTGTTTTTT.

The rearrangement joins TRBV10-3 to TRBJ1-4; 7 bases agree with TRBD1. Germline lookup yields CDR1 ENHRY and CDR2 SYGVKD. V gave up 3 bases and J gave up 7 bases; unmatched junction bases: 8. The length of the CDR3 is 15 residues. The CDR3 coding sequence is TGTGCCATCAGTGACCCAGGGGGTATGAGTGAAAAACTGTTTTTT. Translated, it gives CAISDPGGMSEKLFF.

This chain joins TRBV29-1 and TRBJ2-3, with D hard to call. Deletions cut 3 bases from V and 3 bases from J, with 13 bases between. This CDR3 has 14 residues. Germline V gene data show CDR1 as SQVTM and CDR2 as ANQGSEA. For the CDR3, the DNA is TGCAGCGTTGACTCCGTCAGACTTACAGATACGCAGTATTTT. Its translation: CSVDSVRLTDTQYF.

The CDR3 DNA reads TGCGCCAGCAGCCCCCCGGGGGTCTACGAGCAGTACTTC. It yields the protein CASSPPGVYEQYF. The chain is built from TRBV5-1 and TRBJ2-7, with a tentative D call TRBD2 (6 bases). The ends were cut back, 4 bases at V and 3 bases at J, with 11 bases in the middle. From germline, CDR1 is SGHRS and CDR2 YFSETQ. The CDR3 length is 13 residues.

The chain carries TRBV5-1 and TRBJ2-3; D is possibly TRBD2 (6 bases). Germline assignment: CDR1 SGHRS and CDR2 YFSETQ. The V end lost 3 bases, the J end lost 0 bases, and 17 bases lay between the germline ends. The CDR3 covers 17 residues. CDR3 loop: CASSSGVGGISTDTQYF. CDR3 DNA: TGCGCCAGCAGCTCTGGTGTTGGCGGGATCAGCACAGATACGCAGTATTTT.